This TCR beta chain was identified in a study of CD8 T cells in Susac syndrome. After extraction with the RNeasy kit, roughly 0.45 to 1 ug of the RNA was reverse transcribed using random hexamers. TCRdb passed the immunoSEQ multiplex PCR reads through MiXCR, listing each CDR3 protein once. The sample shows about 120,000 distinct CDR3 sequences, 85% to 95% of them seen only once. Controls were drawn from healthy donors and were matched for age and sex. Negative isolation was used for CD8+ and CD4+ T cells, and FACS enrichment was applied to TEMRA cells. This TCR was recovered from a human donor in good health. Sequencing input: CD4+ T cells from PBMCs.

The CDR3 spells CASSLDRAGGRFF. DNA for the CDR3: TGTGCCAGCAGCTTAGATCGAGCGGGAGGTCGGTTCTTC. The V and J genes are TRBV7-9 and TRBJ2-1; 9 nucleotides agree with TRBD2. The germline gives CDR1 SEHNR, CDR2 FQNEAQ (reference sequence). V trimming: 1 base; J trimming: 15 bases; junction bases outside the gene matches: 7. The CDR3 extends over 13 amino acids. The full variable domain, rest sourced from reference TRBV7-9 and TRBJ2-1, is DTGVSQNPRHKITKRGQNVTFRCDPISEHNRLYWYRQTLGQGPEFLTYFQNEAQLEKSRLLSDRFSAERPKGSFSTLEIQRTEQGDSAMYLCASSLDRAGGRFFGPGTRLTVL.